The 26 T cell receptor beta chains presented below share a single source sample, sequenced in a study of T-cell reconstitution after alpha-beta-depleted transplantation in children (TCRdb year 2016). Taken with the paper, the label for treatment or condition translates to: allogeneic hematopoietic cell transplantation with graft depleted of TCRalphabeta T cells and CD19 B cells. Library preparation employed PCR. Sequencing used an Illumina HiSeq 2500. TCR libraries were prepared with molecular barcoding, using unique molecular identifiers to normalize TCRbeta repertoire quantification. Clones were called with MiXCR by TCRdb after fastp trimmed the public reads at Q25, and only in-frame beta chains were retained. CDR3 protein duplicates are merged, each entry listing the most common genes and DNA. This sample comprises hundreds of thousands of distinct CDR3 sequences, 20% to 30% of them detected only once. 4.5% to 5.5% of the sample comes from the top ten.

The source material was PBMCs, mostly from graft donor cells, sampled 360 days after TCRalphabeta/CD19-depleted stem cell transplant. The receptor set was obtained from a female patient aged 2-10 years who had a stem cell transplant for congenital amegakaryocytic thrombocytopenia, so the T cells may come from the graft donor.

The chain employs TRBV7-2 and TRBJ2-3; perhaps TRBD2 as D (6 bases). Trimming removed 5 bases at V and 1 base at J, with 13 bases between. CDR1 and CDR2 (germline): SGHTA, FQGNSA. The CDR3 totals 15 residues. The CDR3 is CASSPLAFGTDTQYF. The CDR3 DNA sequence: TGTGCCAGCAGCCCCCTAGCGTTCGGCACAGATACGCAGTATTTT.

This clonotype was seen many times. The chain is built from TRBV3-1 and TRBJ2-1, with D maybe TRBD2 (6 bases). CDR1 and CDR2 from the germline V gene are LGHDT and YNNKEL (reference sequence). The length of the CDR3 is 14 residues. Trimming took off 2 bases at V and 4 bases at J, with 9 bases between the two ends. The CDR3 DNA reads as TGTGCCAGCAGCCAAATAGCGGATTACAATGAGCAGTTCTTC. Its translation: CASSQIADYNEQFF.

V is TRBV18 and J is TRBJ2-3; D is perhaps TRBD1 (6 bases). Germline CDR1 KGHSH, CDR2 LQKENI. The CDR3 has 15 amino acids. The V and J ends lost 2 bases and 4 bases respectively, with 13 bases between them. CDR3 in amino acids: CASSPIRGKADTQYF. CDR3 nucleotides: TGTGCCAGCTCACCAATAAGGGGGAAGGCAGATACGCAGTATTTT. The variable domain in full, completed from reference TRBV18 and TRBJ2-3, reads NAGVMQNPRHLVRRRGQEARLRCSPMKGHSHVYWYRQLPEEGLKFMVYLQKENIIDESGMPKERFSAEFPKEGPSILRIQQVVRGDSAAYFCASSPIRGKADTQYFGPGTRLTVL.

CDR3 loop: CASSQDFGDTQYF. The CDR3 DNA reads as TGCGCCAGCAGCCAAGATTTCGGAGATACGCAGTATTTT. The J gene is TRBJ2-3, the V gene TRBV4-1; D ambiguous. V was shortened by 0 bases and J by 5 bases, with 6 bases between the two germline ends. Germline V gene data show CDR1 as MGHRA and CDR2 as YSYEKL. The CDR3 contains 13 residues.

V gene TRBV3-1 combines with J gene TRBJ2-2; 9 positions agree with TRBD2. The V and J ends lost 5 bases and 2 bases, in that order; junction bases with no gene match: 6. The germline V gene has CDR1 LGHDT and CDR2 YNNKEL (reference sequence). This CDR3 has 16 residues. CDR3 protein: CASSTRSGRNTGELFF. The CDR3 coding sequence is TGTGCCAGCAGCACCCGTAGCGGGAGAAACACCGGGGAGCTGTTTTTT.

This rearrangement joins TRBV7-9 to TRBJ2-3; 8 bases fit TRBD2. From germline, CDR1 is SEHNR and CDR2 FQNEAQ (reference sequence). The V and J ends lost 8 bases and 5 bases, in that order; junction bases with no gene match: 9. CDR3 length: 14 residues. CDR3 amino acids: CASGRSGRGDTQYF. The CDR3 region has the DNA TGTGCCAGCGGACGCAGCGGGAGAGGAGATACGCAGTATTTT. The entire variable domain, with the rest obtained from reference TRBV7-9 and TRBJ2-3, is as follows: DTGVSQNPRHKITKRGQNVTFRCDPISEHNRLYWYRQTLGQGPEFLTYFQNEAQLEKSRLLSDRFSAERPKGSFSTLEIQRTEQGDSAMYLCASGRSGRGDTQYFGPGTRLTVL.

The chain joins TRBV4-3 to TRBJ2-3; a possible D gene is TRBD1 (6 bases). Looked up from germline, CDR1 is LGHNA and CDR2 is YSLEER. Trimming took off 0 bases at V and 3 bases at J, with 16 bases between the two ends. CDR3 size: 17 residues. The CDR3 loop reads CASSQDLYRDWTDTQYF. The CDR3 DNA follows: TGCGCCAGCAGCCAAGATTTATACAGGGATTGGACAGATACGCAGTATTTT.

In its sample, this clonotype was seen once. V gene TRBV4-2 combines with J gene TRBJ2-7, with D possibly matching TRBD2 (6 bases). The V end was cut by 1 base, the J end by 2 bases, with 15 bases between. In germline, CDR1 is LGHNA, CDR2 YNFKEQ. This CDR3 spans 16 amino acids. DNA for the CDR3: TGTGCCAGCAGCCAAGCTCGTAGCGGACCCGCCTACGAGCAGTACTTC. This translates into CASSQARSGPAYEQYF.

J is TRBJ2-3 and V is TRBV6-2 or TRBV6-3; D unresolved. The CDR3 covers 14 residues. With 5 bases removed from V and 0 bases from J, the gap between germline ends came to 9 bases. Germline V lookup: CDR1 MNHEY, CDR2 SVGEGT. CDR3 coding DNA: TGTGCCAGCAGTGGCGCCTGGAGCACAGATACGCAGTATTTT. Translation: CASSGAWSTDTQYF.

The J gene is TRBJ2-7, the V gene TRBV6-6, with a tentative D call TRBD2 (6 bases). Germline CDR1 and CDR2: MNHNY and SVGAGI (reference sequence). With 6 bases removed from V and 3 bases from J, the gap between germline ends came to 12 bases. This CDR3 has 13 amino acids. The CDR3 DNA reads as TGTGCCAGCAGCAATGGACTAATCTACGAGCAGTACTTC. Its protein is CASSNGLIYEQYF.

In nucleotides, the CDR3 is TGTGCCAGTAGTTGGAGACAGAGCTCCTACAATGAGCAGTTCTTC. Translation: CASSWRQSSYNEQFF. The V call is TRBV19, the J call TRBJ2-1; TRBD1 might be the D (5 bases). Trimming left V 5 bases short and J 0 bases short, with 11 bases between. This CDR3 has 15 residues. Germline CDR1 is LNHDA and CDR2 is SQIVND (reference sequence).

The table lists this clonotype with many counts. The chain recombines TRBV12-3 or TRBV12-4 with TRBJ1-5; a possible D gene is TRBD1 (6 bases). V dropped 2 bases and J dropped 5 bases, with 7 bases sitting between them. The length of the CDR3 is 13 residues. The CDR3 DNA is TGTGCCAGCAGTTTAAACAGGGATCAGCCCCAGCATTTT. Protein sequence: CASSLNRDQPQHF.

This clonotype was picked up a small number of times. V is TRBV5-1 and J is TRBJ2-2, with D possibly TRBD1 on 5 matching bases. The germline V gene has CDR1 SGHRS and CDR2 YFSETQ. This CDR3 has 15 amino acids. Between the trimmed V and J ends, which lost 4 bases and 2 bases, there was a span of 12 bases. The CDR3 DNA is TGCGCCAGCAGCCTAACGACAGCAAACACCGGGGAGCTGTTTTTT. It specifies CASSLTTANTGELFF. The variable domain in full, completed from reference TRBV5-1 and TRBJ2-2, reads KAGVTQTPRYLIKTRGQQVTLSCSPISGHRSVSWYQQTPGQGLQFLFEYFSETQRNKGNFPGRFSGRQFSNSRSEMNVSTLELGDSALYLCASSLTTANTGELFFGEGSRLTVL.

This clonotype was seen more than once but under ten times. The CDR3 DNA sequence: TGTGCCAGCAGTTTAGCGGGGGGGGTGTGGCAGTTCTTC. This sequence encodes CASSLAGGVWQFF. The V call is TRBV28, the J call TRBJ2-1, with 9 bases aligning to TRBD2. The CDR3 is 13 amino acids. The V gene's germline CDR1 is MDHEN and CDR2 SYDVKM. Trimming cost V 2 bases and J 12 bases; bases outside gene matches: 5.

This clonotype has just a few counts. At one boundary the junction diverges from the germline segment, which might be a read error. J is TRBJ2-5 and V is TRBV7-2; 9 bases agree with TRBD2. CDR1 and CDR2 from the germline V gene are SGHTA and FQGNSA. The CDR3 covers 14 residues. The CDR3, as DNA: TGTGCCAGCGGCTTAGCGGGAGTGGTGGAGACCCAGTACTTC. This sequence encodes CASGLAGVVETQYF. Variable domain in full (rest from reference TRBV7-2 and TRBJ2-5): GAGVSQSPSNKVTEKGKDVELRCDPISGHTALYWYRQSLGQGLEFLIYFQGNSAPDKSGLPSDRFSAERTGGSVSTLTIQRTQQEDSAVYLCASGLAGVVETQYFGPGTRLLVL.

This clonotype was counted a few times. The chain couples TRBV3-1 to TRBJ2-3; TRBD2 might be the D (6 bases). In germline, CDR1 is LGHDT, CDR2 YNNKEL (reference sequence). The CDR3 consists of 18 residues. V was clipped by 5 bases and J by 0 bases, with 21 bases between them. The CDR3 reads CASSFLSVRGTSTDTQYF. Written as DNA, the CDR3 is TGTGCCAGCAGCTTCCTTTCCGTTCGTGGGACTAGCACAGATACGCAGTATTTT.

The chain carries TRBV7-9 and TRBJ1-4; TRBD1 aligns across 7 bases. J gave up 8 bases and V 5 bases, and 5 bases lay outside the gene matches. Germline CDR1 is SEHNR and CDR2 is FQNEAQ (reference sequence). The CDR3 contains 13 residues. In DNA form, the CDR3 reads TGTGCCAGCAGCCCGACGGACAGGGAAAAACTGTTTTTT. It specifies CASSPTDREKLFF. Filled out from reference TRBV7-9 and TRBJ1-4, the complete variable domain reads DTGVSQNPRHKITKRGQNVTFRCDPISEHNRLYWYRQTLGQGPEFLTYFQNEAQLEKSRLLSDRFSAERPKGSFSTLEIQRTEQGDSAMYLCASSPTDREKLFFGSGTQLSVL.

In its sample, this clonotype was seen a few times. The chain recombines TRBV11-2 with TRBJ2-5; D not resolved. The CDR3 contains 12 residues. Germline CDR1 and CDR2: SGHAT and FQNNGV. The V end lost 2 bases, the J end lost 5 bases, and 6 bases lay between the germline ends. The CDR3 DNA follows: TGTGCCAGCAGCTTACGCTCGGAGACCCAGTACTTC. Protein: CASSLRSETQYF.

This clonotype was counted a few times. The genes are TRBV2 and TRBJ2-7; D remains ambiguous. Germline lookup yields CDR1 SNHLY and CDR2 FYNNEI. The CDR3 is 12 residues long. V lost 3 bases and J lost 7, with 10 bases in between. CDR3 residues: CASSDQVREQYF. CDR3 bases: TGTGCCAGCAGTGACCAGGTGAGGGAGCAGTACTTC.

The V and J genes are TRBV19 and TRBJ2-1; 9 bases align to TRBD2. The V gene end was trimmed by 4 bases and the J gene end by 4 bases; junction bases not matched to a gene: 5. Germline lookup yields CDR1 LNHDA and CDR2 SQIVND (reference sequence). The length of the CDR3 is 15 residues. CDR3 sequence reads: CASSNRLADYNEQFF. DNA of the CDR3: TGTGCCAGTAGTAATCGACTAGCGGATTACAATGAGCAGTTCTTC.

V gene TRBV2 combines with J gene TRBJ2-2; D remains unclear. Germline loops: CDR1 SNHLY, CDR2 FYNNEI. This CDR3 has 15 residues. The V end was cut by 2 bases, the J end by 6 bases, with 13 bases between. In nucleotides, the CDR3 is TGTGCCAGCAGTGAAAGCCCATTTTCTTCCGGGGAGCTGTTTTTT. Its protein product is CASSESPFSSGELFF.

This clonotype came up a few times. The chain combines TRBV9 with TRBJ2-1; a weak D match, TRBD2 (7 bases). The CDR3 has 14 residues. Looked up from germline, CDR1 is SGDLS and CDR2 is YYNGEE. Trimming took off 1 base at V and 7 bases at J, with 12 bases between the two ends. The CDR3, as DNA: TGTGCCAGCAGCGTAAGTGGGAGGGGGAATGAGCAGTTCTTC. Its translation: CASSVSGRGNEQFF.

This clonotype was observed a handful of times. DNA for the CDR3: TGCGCCAGCTTAGAGACTAGCGGGATCGGTGAGACCCAGTACTTC. Its protein product is CASLETSGIGETQYF. The J gene is TRBJ2-5, the V gene TRBV5-1; 11 positions agree with TRBD2. The CDR3 spans 15 residues. Germline loops: CDR1 SGHRS, CDR2 YFSETQ. V lost 7 bases and J lost 5; bases outside the gene matches: 10. The full variable domain, completed using reference TRBV5-1 and TRBJ2-5, is KAGVTQTPRYLIKTRGQQVTLSCSPISGHRSVSWYQQTPGQGLQFLFEYFSETQRNKGNFPGRFSGRQFSNSRSEMNVSTLELGDSALYLCASLETSGIGETQYFGPGTRLLVL.

This clonotype appeared many times. CDR3 region: CATSTGLAYNEQFF. The CDR3 DNA reads TGTGCCACCAGCACCGGACTAGCGTACAATGAGCAGTTCTTC. This chain joins TRBV15 and TRBJ2-1; 9 positions match TRBD2. In germline, CDR1 is LNHNV, CDR2 YYDKDF (reference sequence). This CDR3 region has 14 residues. Unmatched junction bases numbered 2, after V lost 4 bases and J lost 4 bases.

This clonotype was found many times. This rearrangement joins TRBV7-9 to TRBJ2-1, with 10 bases lining up with TRBD2. CDR1 is SEHNR, CDR2 FQNEAQ, per germline (reference sequence). The CDR3 contains 15 residues. V shed 4 bases and J 5 bases; nucleotides not matched to a gene: 5. This CDR3 reads CASSSGTSDNNEQFF. The DNA for the CDR3 is TGTGCCAGCAGCTCCGGGACTAGCGACAACAATGAGCAGTTCTTC. The whole variable domain, remainder taken from reference TRBV7-9 and TRBJ2-1, is DTGVSQNPRHKITKRGQNVTFRCDPISEHNRLYWYRQTLGQGPEFLTYFQNEAQLEKSRLLSDRFSAERPKGSFSTLEIQRTEQGDSAMYLCASSSGTSDNNEQFFGPGTRLTVL.

This chain connects TRBV10-3 to TRBJ2-5; D perhaps matches TRBD2 (6 bases). Trimming cost V 8 bases and J 1 base, with 11 bases left between them. The germline gives CDR1 ENHRY, CDR2 SYGVKD. The CDR3 is 13 residues long. The CDR3 nucleotides are TGTGCCATCTCGGGAGCTTTCCAAGAGACCCAGTACTTC. This sequence encodes CAISGAFQETQYF.